These 10 T cell receptor beta chains came from one sample sequenced in a study of breast tumors, draining lymph nodes, adjacent tissues. Samples came from axillary lymph nodes draining the breast cancer. MiXCR was run by TCRdb on the multiplex PCR reads, yielding one entry per CDR3 protein. The sample includes about 110,000 distinct CDR3 sequences, about 31% seen only once; the top ten take approximately 5.4%. Sequenced sample: axillary lymph node tissue. These receptor sequences come from a female donor with breast cancer. Some clones in this sample may be carry-over from other donors' samples.

This clonotype was detected ten times or more. The chain combines TRBV4-1 with TRBJ2-2; TRBD1 matches at 7 bases. The CDR3 consists of 18 residues. V was clipped by 0 bases and J by 0 bases; unmatched bases: 7. In germline, CDR1 is MGHRA, CDR2 YSYEKL. In nucleotides, the CDR3 is TGCGCCAGCAGCCAAGAAAAGGGGGCCGACGCGAACACCGGGGAGCTGTTTTTT. Protein sequence: CASSQEKGADANTGELFF.

This clonotype has ten or more counts. The V call is TRBV7-6, the J call TRBJ1-3; D may be TRBD1 (5 bases). V was cut by 2 bases and J by 0 bases, with 8 bases left in between. The germline V gene encodes CDR1 SGHVS and CDR2 FNYEAQ. The CDR3 loop spans 15 amino acids. In nucleotides, the CDR3 is TGTGCCAGCAGCTTAAGCAGGGACTCTGGAAACACCATATATTTT. Its protein product is CASSLSRDSGNTIYF.

This clonotype was counted at least ten times. The V gene is TRBV4-3, the J gene TRBJ2-3; D may match TRBD1 or TRBD2 (7 bases each). Trimming shortened V by 0 bases and J by 10 bases, and 20 bases separated the two germline ends. The CDR3 spans 16 residues. Germline lookup yields CDR1 LGHNA and CDR2 YSLEER. In DNA form, the CDR3 reads TGCGCCAGCAGCCAAGATTTTCGCCAGGGGGGGACAGCGCAGTATTTT. Amino acids: CASSQDFRQGGTAQYF.

The genes are TRBV29-1 and TRBJ2-1; D possibly uses TRBD1 or TRBD2 (5 bases each). Trimming removed 7 bases from V and 3 bases from J, with 13 bases in between. The CDR3 is 13 amino acids. Germline CDR1 is SQVTM and CDR2 is ANQGSEA. CDR3 DNA sequence: TGCAGCGGCGGTGGGGGTGACTACAATGAGCAGTTCTTC. Translated: CSGGGGDYNEQFF.

V and J are TRBV12-3 or TRBV12-4 and TRBJ2-7; perhaps TRBD1 as D (6 bases). CDR3 length equals 14 residues. Deletions cut 3 bases from V and 4 bases from J, with 13 bases between. The CDR3 spells CASSLVGAFYEQYF. CDR3 DNA sequence: TGTGCCAGCAGTTTGGTGGGGGCGTTTTACGAGCAGTACTTC.

J is TRBJ2-7 and V is TRBV4-3; TRBD1 is a possible D gene (6 bases). Germline V gene sequence: CDR1 LGHNA, CDR2 YSLEER. The V end was cut by 4 bases, the J end by 6 bases, with 19 bases between. This CDR3 spans 15 amino acids. CDR3 nucleotides: TGCGCCAGCAGCCCAGGGGCTTGGCAGGGATTCGAGCAGTACTTC. This encodes CASSPGAWQGFEQYF.

V and J are TRBV7-3 and TRBJ2-7; the D gene could be TRBD1 or TRBD2 (5 bases each). Germline V gene sequence: CDR1 SGHTA, CDR2 FQGTGA. This CDR3 contains 16 residues. Deletions cut 6 bases from V and 5 bases from J, with 23 bases between. The CDR3 region is CASREGQGGSDDEQYF. CDR3 DNA sequence: TGTGCCAGCAGAGAGGGCCAGGGTGGGAGTGATGACGAGCAGTACTTC. The full variable domain, its missing parts supplied by reference TRBV7-3 and TRBJ2-7, is GAGVSQTPSNKVTEKGKYVELRCDPISGHTALYWYRQSLGQGPEFLIYFQGTGAADDSGLPNDRFFAVRPEGSVSTLKIQRTERGDSAVYLCASREGQGGSDDEQYFGPGTRLTVT.

The V and J genes are TRBV6-5 and TRBJ1-1, with D tentatively TRBD1 (6 bases). Per germline, CDR1 MNHEY and CDR2 SVGAGI. The CDR3 runs 16 residues. Trimming removed 6 bases from V and 0 bases from J, with 17 bases in between. The CDR3 sequence is CASRSTGSTMNTEAFF. The CDR3, as DNA: TGTGCCAGCAGGTCTACAGGGAGCACAATGAACACTGAAGCTTTCTTT.

The table lists this clonotype with a count of one. The chain is built from TRBV5-4 and TRBJ2-7, with D perhaps TRBD1 (6 bases). CDR3 length: 14 amino acids. CDR1 is SGHNT and CDR2 is YYREEE in the germline V gene (reference sequence). V was clipped by 0 bases and J by 6 bases, with 13 bases between them. This chain's CDR3 is CASSLEGHISEQYF. The CDR3 coding sequence is TGTGCCAGCAGCTTGGAGGGACACATCTCCGAGCAGTACTTC.

Written as DNA, the CDR3 is TGTGCCACCAGTGGGCAGAGCTATGGCTACACCTTC. Residues: CATSGQSYGYTF. This chain links TRBV24-1 with TRBJ1-2; no definite D call. Between the trimmed V and J ends, which lost 5 bases and 4 bases, there was a span of 7 bases. The CDR3 is 12 residues long. The germline V gene has CDR1 KGHDR and CDR2 SFDVKD.